What follows are 30 T cell receptor beta chains derived from one specimen sequenced in a study of blood T cell repertoires in COVID-19. TCRdb keeps only in-frame clones here, not all; method: immunoSEQ multiplex PCR. The repertoire holds a few hundred thousand clones, 80% seen once, with about 7.7% in the top ten. What was sequenced was PBMCs or T cells enriched from blood (not recorded which). These receptors all stem from a woman aged 40 to 49 with acute COVID-19.

V and J are TRBV3-1 (or the pseudogene TRBV3-2) and TRBJ1-2; the match to TRBD1 covers 7 bases. Germline V CDR1 and CDR2: LGHDT, YNNKEL (reference sequence). With 0 bases clipped from V and 6 bases from J, the junction kept 4 bases outside the gene matches. The CDR3 spans 14 residues. CDR3 DNA: TGTGCCAGCAGCCAAGACAGGGGGGAGGATGGCTACACCTTC. Encoded protein: CASSQDRGEDGYTF.

This clone has just a few counts. The genes are TRBV5-5 and TRBJ1-4, with D perhaps matching TRBD1 (6 bases). Germline CDR1 and CDR2: SGHKS and YYEKEE (reference sequence). V was clipped by 3 bases and J by 4 bases, with 7 bases between them. This CDR3 spans 13 amino acids. The CDR3 region is CASSSRGNEKLFF. In DNA form, the CDR3 reads TGTGCCAGCAGCTCCAGGGGTAATGAAAAACTGTTTTTT.

The rearrangement joins TRBV27 to TRBJ2-7; 8 bases line up with TRBD1. With 5 bases clipped from V and 1 base from J, the junction kept 13 bases outside the gene matches. Germline values: CDR1 MNHEY, CDR2 SMNVEV (reference sequence). This CDR3 comprises 17 residues. The CDR3: CASSPPGTGLKSYEQYF. DNA for the CDR3: TGTGCCAGCAGTCCTCCTGGGACAGGTCTGAAATCCTACGAGCAGTACTTC.

V usage is TRBV27 and J usage is TRBJ2-7; 7 bases line up with TRBD1. The CDR3 runs 16 residues. J was trimmed by 3 bases and V by 0 bases; bases with no gene match: 8. From germline, CDR1 is MNHEY and CDR2 SMNVEV (reference sequence). CDR3 bases: TGTGCCAGCAGTTTATCGATAGGGGGCAAGGGCTACGAGCAGTACTTC. This sequence encodes CASSLSIGGKGYEQYF.

This chain connects TRBV6-5 to TRBJ2-7, with 11 bases aligning to TRBD2. The CDR3 consists of 14 residues. Per germline, CDR1 MNHEY and CDR2 SVGAGI. V lost 6 bases and J lost 4; bases outside the gene matches: 5. The CDR3 protein is CASRVAGGKYEQYF. The DNA for the CDR3 is TGTGCCAGCAGGGTAGCGGGGGGGAAGTACGAGCAGTACTTC.

This sequence joins TRBV10-3 and TRBJ1-4; weak D call: TRBD1 (5 bases). Germline V gene sequence: CDR1 ENHRY, CDR2 SYGVKD. This CDR3 is 13 amino acids long. Trimming took off 8 bases at V and 8 bases at J, with 15 bases between the two ends. This CDR3 reads CAISGGGLEKLFF. CDR3 bases: TGTGCCATCTCTGGGGGAGGCTTAGAAAAACTGTTTTTT.

The rearrangement uses TRBV19 and TRBJ2-7; tentative D call: TRBD2 (5 bases). Looked up from germline, CDR1 is LNHDA and CDR2 is SQIVND (reference sequence). The length of the CDR3 is 15 residues. The germline V and J ends were trimmed by 3 bases and 1 base, with 13 bases remaining between them. The CDR3 reads CASSIGSGGSYEQYF. The CDR3 DNA is TGTGCCAGTAGTATTGGGTCAGGAGGATCCTACGAGCAGTACTTC.

The rearrangement joins TRBV19 to TRBJ2-1, with D perhaps TRBD1 (6 bases). In germline, CDR1 is LNHDA, CDR2 SQIVND (reference sequence). This CDR3 comprises 17 residues. Trimming stripped 6 bases from V and 0 bases from J, with 18 bases between. The CDR3 spells CASRNLPDRSSYNEQFF. For the CDR3, the DNA is TGTGCCAGTAGGAACCTGCCTGACAGGAGCTCCTACAATGAGCAGTTCTTC.

This clone was seen only a few times. The CDR3 region has the DNA TGTGCCAGCAGATCTAGGACAGGCGCCTCCAATCAGCCCCAGCATTTT. This gives the protein CASRSRTGASNQPQHF. This chain links TRBV28 with TRBJ1-5; TRBD1 matches 7 bases. The germline V gene encodes CDR1 MDHEN and CDR2 SYDVKM. The V and J ends lost 6 bases and 3 bases, in that order; junction bases with no gene match: 11. There are 16 residues in the CDR3.

The chain recombines TRBV7-2 with TRBJ2-1, with D perhaps matching TRBD2 (5 bases). The CDR3 spans 13 residues. The germline V gene has CDR1 SGHTA and CDR2 FQGNSA. The V gene lost 5 bases and the J gene lost 4 bases, with 9 bases spanning the gap. CDR3 region: CASSIGGYNEQFF. CDR3 nucleotide sequence: TGTGCCAGCAGCATCGGAGGTTACAATGAGCAGTTCTTC.

This clone was counted only a few times. The chain combines TRBV5-1 with TRBJ1-2, with D perhaps matching TRBD1 (5 bases). This CDR3 comprises 13 residues. Germline CDR1 SGHRS, CDR2 YFSETQ. Trimming shortened V by 6 bases and J by 4 bases, and 13 bases separated the two germline ends. In DNA form, the CDR3 reads TGCGCCAGCAAACGGGGGACCACCTATGGCTACACCTTC. Its translation is CASKRGTTYGYTF.

This clone was observed a single time. The V call is TRBV30, the J call TRBJ2-3; 14 nucleotides align to TRBD2. Unmatched junction bases numbered 29, after V lost 0 bases and J lost 12 bases. The CDR3 is 22 residues long. CDR1 and CDR2 from the germline V gene are GTSNPN and SVGIG (reference sequence). DNA for the CDR3: TGTGCCTGGAGTGTAATTCGGGCGACAGGGCCGGGACTAGCGGGAGTAAGGGGGGCACAGTATTTT. This codes for CAWSVIRATGPGLAGVRGAQYF. The full variable domain, with the rest looked up from reference TRBV30 and TRBJ2-3, is SQTIHQWPATLVQPVGSPLSLECTVEGTSNPNLYWYRQAAGRGLQLLFYSVGIGQISSEVPQNLSASRPQDRQFILSSKKLLLSDSGFYLCAWSVIRATGPGLAGVRGAQYFGPGTRLTVL.

This clone has a single count. The chain employs TRBV3-1 (or the pseudogene TRBV3-2) and TRBJ1-5; TRBD1 agrees at 7 bases. This CDR3 is 14 amino acids long. Germline CDR1 LGHDT, CDR2 YNNKEL (reference sequence). V shed 3 bases and J 9 bases; nucleotides not matched to a gene: 8. CDR3 bases: TGTGCCAGCAGCCAGGGGACAGCCGTAGCGCCCCAGCATTTT. The encoded protein is CASSQGTAVAPQHF.

The chain couples TRBV5-6 to TRBJ1-4; 7 positions agree with TRBD1. J lost 4 bases, V lost 3 bases, and 9 bases had no gene match. Germline-derived CDR1 and CDR2 are SGHDT and YYEEEE. The CDR3 runs to 16 residues. CDR3 loop: CASSSGQLSGNEKLFF. The CDR3 nucleotides are TGTGCCAGCAGCTCGGGACAGCTAAGCGGTAATGAAAAACTGTTTTTT.

The chain employs TRBV5-6 and TRBJ1-2; a possible D gene is TRBD1 (5 bases). Germline CDR1 reads SGHDT; CDR2 reads YYEEEE. V lost 2 bases to trimming and J lost 8 bases, with 10 bases between them. CDR3 length: 12 residues. In DNA form, the CDR3 reads TGTGCCAGCAGCTTCTCAGGGAAGGGCTACACCTTC. Its translation: CASSFSGKGYTF.

The rearrangement joins TRBV5-4 to TRBJ2-5; 10 bases map to TRBD2. Germline lookup yields CDR1 SGHNT and CDR2 YYREEE (reference sequence). The CDR3 totals 15 residues. Trimming took 1 base from V and 5 from J; bases not matched to a gene: 5. The CDR3 reads CASSLYLAGDETQYF. Here the CDR3 DNA reads TGTGCCAGCAGCTTGTATCTAGCGGGGGACGAGACCCAGTACTTC.

The chain links TRBV28 to TRBJ2-7, with TRBD1 matching over 8 bases. This CDR3 is 15 amino acids long. The trim removed 5 bases at V and 3 bases at J, leaving 9 bases unmatched. Germline CDR1 reads MDHEN; CDR2 reads SYDVKM. In DNA form, the CDR3 reads TGTGCCAGCAGTCTCACAGGGGGTCTCGGCTACGAGCAGTACTTC. Its protein product is CASSLTGGLGYEQYF.

This chain uses TRBV5-1 with TRBJ2-2; TRBD2 matches 8 bases. Germline V CDR1 and CDR2: SGHRS, YFSETQ. V lost 0 bases and J lost 2; bases outside the gene matches: 9. The CDR3 covers 18 residues. The CDR3, as DNA: TGCGCCAGCAGCTTGGCCAGTAGCGGGATCGTTAACACCGGGGAGCTGTTTTTT. It codes for CASSLASSGIVNTGELFF. The full variable domain, with the rest looked up from reference TRBV5-1 and TRBJ2-2, is KAGVTQTPRYLIKTRGQQVTLSCSPISGHRSVSWYQQTPGQGLQFLFEYFSETQRNKGNFPGRFSGRQFSNSRSEMNVSTLELGDSALYLCASSLASSGIVNTGELFFGEGSRLTVL.

The J gene is TRBJ2-3, the V gene TRBV5-4; TRBD2 matches 15 bases. Losses at the gene ends were 5 bases for V and 2 bases for J; bases not matched to a gene: 9. CDR1 and CDR2 (germline): SGHNT, YYREEE (reference sequence). This CDR3 region has 18 residues. The CDR3 region is CASRGGTSGRIVTDTQYF. The CDR3, as DNA: TGTGCCAGCAGGGGCGGGACTAGCGGGAGGATAGTCACAGATACGCAGTATTTT. The variable domain in full, with the rest retrieved from reference TRBV5-4 and TRBJ2-3, is ETGVTQSPTHLIKTRGQQVTLRCSSQSGHNTVSWYQQALGQGPQFIFQYYREEENGRGNFPPRFSGLQFPNYSSELNVNALELDDSALYLCASRGGTSGRIVTDTQYFGPGTRLTVL.

This clone was seen once. This chain uses TRBV6-1 with TRBJ2-2; 8 bases agree with TRBD2. This CDR3 is built from 16 residues. The V and J ends lost 2 bases and 6 bases, in that order; junction bases with no gene match: 8. CDR1 MNHNS and CDR2 SASEGT come from the germline V gene. The DNA for the CDR3 is TGTGCCAGCAGTGAAAGAGGCGGGGGGTTCTCCGGGGAGCTGTTTTTT. It encodes CASSERGGGFSGELFF.

The genes are TRBV2 and TRBJ1-1; tentative D call: TRBD1 (5 bases). The V gene lost 5 bases and the J gene lost 0 bases, with 10 bases spanning the gap. From germline, CDR1 is SNHLY and CDR2 FYNNEI. CDR3 size: 14 residues. This CDR3 is CASSRTGLNTEAFF. The CDR3 DNA reads as TGTGCCAGCAGTAGAACAGGATTGAACACTGAAGCTTTCTTT.

This clone was picked up a small number of times. The V and J genes are TRBV19 and TRBJ2-5; 9 nucleotides agree with TRBD2. The CDR3 totals 16 residues. Per germline, CDR1 LNHDA and CDR2 SQIVND (reference sequence). Trimming cost V 5 bases and J 1 base; bases outside gene matches: 8. The CDR3 DNA reads TGTGCCAGTAGTCCCCGTAGCGGGGGCCTCCAAGAGACCCAGTACTTC. It codes for CASSPRSGGLQETQYF.

CDR3 sequence: CSASRASGGAISYEQYF. The CDR3 DNA reads TGCAGTGCTAGTCGGGCTAGCGGGGGGGCAATTTCCTACGAGCAGTACTTC. This chain connects TRBV20-1 to TRBJ2-7; 12 bases match TRBD2. V was pared by 3 bases and J by 1 base, with 10 bases of the junction left unmatched. The CDR3 length is 17 residues. Germline assignment: CDR1 DFQATT and CDR2 SNEGSKA (reference sequence).

The V call is TRBV6-6, the J call TRBJ1-6; 7 nucleotides line up with TRBD1. The V gene's germline CDR1 is MNHNY and CDR2 SVGAGI (reference sequence). This CDR3 comprises 15 residues. Trimming cost V 9 bases and J 5 bases; bases outside gene matches: 10. CDR3 protein: CASSVAGTDNSPLHF. The DNA for the CDR3 is TGTGCCAGTTCCGTCGCCGGGACAGATAATTCACCCCTCCACTTT.

V is TRBV27 and J is TRBJ1-2; D not resolved. The CDR3 is made up of 18 amino acids. Trimming pared 4 bases from V and 0 bases from J, leaving 21 bases between. Germline CDR1 MNHEY, CDR2 SMNVEV (reference sequence). DNA of the CDR3: TGTGCCAGCAGTTACTACGTGAGTTCTGGAGGGACTAACTATGGCTACACCTTC. Encoded protein: CASSYYVSSGGTNYGYTF.

The chain recombines TRBV19 with TRBJ1-5; the D gene is possibly TRBD1 (6 bases). V lost 10 bases, J lost 2 bases, and 12 bases lay in between. This CDR3 is 13 amino acids long. CDR1 is LNHDA and CDR2 is SQIVND in the germline V gene (reference sequence). The CDR3 sequence is CAISRTGNQPQHF. As DNA, the CDR3 is TGTGCCATTTCTCGGACAGGCAATCAGCCCCAGCATTTT.

V usage is TRBV3-1 (or the pseudogene TRBV3-2) and J usage is TRBJ1-4; D not certain. The CDR3 consists of 14 residues. Trimming took off 4 bases at V and 0 bases at J, with 6 bases between the two ends. Germline lookup yields CDR1 LGHDT and CDR2 YNNKEL (reference sequence). The DNA for the CDR3 is TGTGCCAGCAGCCCGGGTGCAACTAATGAAAAACTGTTTTTT. Amino acid sequence: CASSPGATNEKLFF.

Many counts were recorded for this clone. J is TRBJ2-7 and V is TRBV6-5, with TRBD1 matching 11 bases. This CDR3 is built from 14 residues. Germline values: CDR1 MNHEY, CDR2 SVGAGI. V lost 7 bases to trimming and J lost 1 base; unmatched junction nucleotides: 3. The CDR3 loop reads CASTRDRGSYEQYF. Here the CDR3 DNA reads TGTGCCAGCACCCGGGACAGGGGGTCCTACGAGCAGTACTTC.

The J gene is TRBJ2-4, the V gene TRBV19; D is possibly TRBD1 (5 bases). The CDR3 has 15 residues. Deletions cut 3 bases from V and 1 base from J, with 10 bases between. Germline V gives CDR1 LNHDA, CDR2 SQIVND (reference sequence). CDR3 sequence (DNA): TGTGCCAGTAGTATCCCAGGGTTGGCCAAAAACATTCAGTACTTC. It translates to CASSIPGLAKNIQYF.

The V gene is TRBV6-2 or TRBV6-3, the J gene TRBJ2-7, with TRBD1 matching over 7 bases. This CDR3 contains 15 residues. Trimming at V came to 2 bases and at J to 2 bases, leaving 6 bases not matched to a gene. Germline CDR1 and CDR2: MNHEY and SVGEGT. The CDR3 sequence: CASSYPGQGAYEQYF. CDR3 DNA: TGTGCCAGCAGTTACCCCGGGCAGGGGGCCTACGAGCAGTACTTC.